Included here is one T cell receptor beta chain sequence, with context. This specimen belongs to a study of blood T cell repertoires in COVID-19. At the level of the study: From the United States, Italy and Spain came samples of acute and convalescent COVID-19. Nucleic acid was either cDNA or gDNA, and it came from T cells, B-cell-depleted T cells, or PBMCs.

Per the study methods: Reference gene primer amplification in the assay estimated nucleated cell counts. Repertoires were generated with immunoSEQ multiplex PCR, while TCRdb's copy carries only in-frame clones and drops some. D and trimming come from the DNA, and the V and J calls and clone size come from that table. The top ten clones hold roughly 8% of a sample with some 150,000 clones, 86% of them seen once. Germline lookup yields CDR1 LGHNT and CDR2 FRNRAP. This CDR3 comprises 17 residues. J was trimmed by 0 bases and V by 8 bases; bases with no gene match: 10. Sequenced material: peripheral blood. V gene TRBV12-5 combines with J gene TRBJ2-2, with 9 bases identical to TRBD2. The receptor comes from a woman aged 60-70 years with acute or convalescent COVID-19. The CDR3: CASTFLAGSANTGELFF. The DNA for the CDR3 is TGTGCTAGTACTTTCCTAGCGGGGAGTGCGAACACCGGGGAGCTGTTTTTT.